This T cell receptor (beta chain) comes out of a study of T cell responses to AZD1222 COVID-19 vaccine. General study points: Nearly half of spike-specific TCRs reportedly target variant regions that are unmutated in the B.1.351 and B.1.1.7 variants. An increase in Spike-specific TCR breadth and depth was observed after two AZD1222 doses.

Details on this clone: The antigen is undetermined.

Method: immunoSEQ multiplex PCR; TCRdb's copy keeps in-frame clones and lacks some. In the table there are 120,000 or so clones, roughly 90% of which are singletons. Per germline, CDR1 SEHNR and CDR2 FQNEAQ (reference sequence). The CDR3 is made up of 13 amino acids. Trimming took 2 bases from V and 2 from J, leaving 6 bases between them. This specimen was peripheral blood, taken on day 0 of MenACWY control vaccination. The receptor was derived from an adult in good health. The chain uses TRBV7-9 and TRBJ1-1; D is unclear. Here the CDR3 reads CASSLPPNTEAFF. The CDR3 DNA reads as TGTGCCAGCAGCTTACCCCCAAACACTGAAGCTTTCTTT.